Following are 8 T cell receptor beta chains from one sample sequenced in a study of PD-1 blockade in classical Hodgkin lymphoma. Each patient relapsed following autologous stem cell transplantation, and prior brentuximab vedotin exposure differed. Using immunoSEQ multiplex PCR, the repertoire was profiled, and TCRdb retains in-frame clones only, with some absent. The sample carries 20,000 to 25,000 clones, 70% to 85% recorded once. The source was peripheral blood mononuclear cells (PBMCs), collected before the second cycle of nivolumab. These receptors were taken from a human donor with classical Hodgkin lymphoma.

This clone was found a few times. In DNA, the CDR3 is TGTGCCATCAGTGAATGGGACAGGGCTGGCTACACCTTC. Protein product: CAISEWDRAGYTF. The genes are TRBV10-3 and TRBJ1-2; TRBD1 agrees at 9 bases. CDR3 length equals 13 residues. The germline gives CDR1 ENHRY, CDR2 SYGVKD. V was pared by 3 bases and J by 7 bases, with 3 bases of the junction left unmatched.

V gene TRBV13 combines with J gene TRBJ2-7; tentative D call: TRBD2 (5 bases). Germline loops: CDR1 PRHDT, CDR2 FYEKMQ (reference sequence). V was trimmed by 0 bases and J by 2 bases, leaving 8 bases between them. This CDR3 region has 14 residues. CDR3 nucleotide sequence: TGTGCCAGCAGCTTAGGAGCGGAGACCTACGAGCAGTACTTC. Protein sequence: CASSLGAETYEQYF.

This clone came up many times. J is TRBJ2-7 and V is TRBV29-1; 7 bases are shared with TRBD1. This CDR3 has 10 residues. CDR1 is SQVTM and CDR2 is ANQGSEA in the germline V gene. With 5 bases clipped from V and 9 bases from J, the junction kept 4 bases outside the gene matches. The DNA of the CDR3 is TGCAGCGTTATTACAGGGGTGCAGTACTTC. Its translation is CSVITGVQYF.

The gene calls are TRBV20-1 and TRBJ1-2, with D unclear. The CDR3 loop spans 11 amino acids. CDR1 is DFQATT, CDR2 SNEGSKA, per germline (reference sequence). Trimming stripped 3 bases from V and 3 bases from J, with 5 bases between. CDR3 sequence reads: CSASKHYGYTF. The CDR3 DNA sequence: TGCAGTGCTAGTAAGCACTATGGCTACACCTTC.

The chain couples TRBV28 to TRBJ1-5, with D possibly matching TRBD1 (6 bases). The CDR3 is 14 residues long. Per the germline V gene, CDR1 is MDHEN and CDR2 is SYDVKM. The V gene lost 4 bases and the J gene lost 10 bases, with 17 bases spanning the gap. The CDR3: CASSSNGGGGPQHF. For the CDR3, the DNA is TGTGCCAGCAGTTCCAACGGGGGAGGGGGACCCCAGCATTTT.

This rearrangement joins TRBV5-6 to TRBJ2-4; 7 nucleotides line up with TRBD2. Germline V lookup: CDR1 SGHDT, CDR2 YYEEEE. The V segment lost 5 bases and the J segment 9 bases; nucleotides outside the gene matches: 14. The CDR3 spans 15 residues. CDR3 loop: CASRTARDYPPIQYF. The CDR3 coding sequence is TGTGCCAGCAGGACCGCCCGGGACTACCCTCCCATTCAGTACTTC.

The CDR3 sequence is CASRGLAGTEQFF. As DNA, the CDR3 is TGTGCCAGCAGGGGACTAGCGGGGACTGAGCAGTTCTTC. The chain uses TRBV6-5 and TRBJ2-1, with 13 bases aligning to TRBD2. Losses at the gene ends were 6 bases for V and 9 bases for J; bases not matched to a gene: 2. CDR3 length: 13 residues. The germline V gene encodes CDR1 MNHEY and CDR2 SVGAGI.

The chain joins TRBV6-1 to TRBJ2-7; TRBD1 aligns across 7 bases. The CDR3 runs 13 residues. The J segment lost 2 bases and the V segment lost 6 bases, leaving 4 bases of the junction unmatched. CDR1 and CDR2 from the germline V gene are MNHNS and SASEGT. The CDR3 sequence is CASRQGSPYEQYF. The CDR3 nucleotides are TGTGCCAGCAGACAGGGGTCCCCCTACGAGCAGTACTTC.